These 13 T cell receptor beta chains came from one sample sequenced in a study of vaccination effects on CD4 cells after COVID-19. Antigen-specific CD4+ T cells were expanded (with viral peptide pools) by the ViraFEST assay ahead of sequencing. With 10 days of culture completed, CD4+ T cells were isolated. All study participants received two doses of BNT162b2 or mRNA-1273 vaccine. Their antigens are not known. Repertoires were generated with immunoSEQ multiplex PCR, while TCRdb's copy carries only in-frame clones and drops some. This table holds about 66,000 clones, approximately 76% found once. Material: CD4+ T cells from PBMCs cultured with HCoV-OC43 spike peptides, obtained after COVID-19 vaccination. Subset defined: HCoV-OC43 spike overlapping peptide pool stimulation. The origin of the receptors is a human donor who received a COVID-19 vaccine.

This rearrangement joins TRBV18 to TRBJ2-3; possibly TRBD1 for D (6 bases). Trimming pared 4 bases from V and 5 bases from J, leaving 10 bases between. Per germline, CDR1 KGHSH and CDR2 LQKENI. The CDR3 is 13 amino acids. CDR3 residues: CASSLTGKDTQYF. In DNA form, the CDR3 reads TGTGCCAGCTCACTAACAGGGAAAGATACGCAGTATTTT.

V gene TRBV7-2 combines with J gene TRBJ2-1; 8 bases fit TRBD2. V lost 3 bases and J lost 7; bases outside the gene matches: 11. The CDR3 totals 16 residues. CDR1 is SGHTA and CDR2 is FQGNSA in the germline V gene. The CDR3 nucleotides read TGTGCCAGCAGCTTGATCGCGGGGGGCATAGGTAATGAGCAGTTCTTC. It translates to CASSLIAGGIGNEQFF.

V usage is TRBV5-1 and J usage is TRBJ2-2; 12 nucleotides align to TRBD2. The V gene's germline CDR1 is SGHRS and CDR2 YFSETQ. CDR3 length: 17 residues. V was clipped by 4 bases and J by 0 bases; unmatched bases: 4. CDR3 loop: CASSLRLAGANTGELFF. The CDR3 DNA is TGCGCCAGCAGCCTGAGACTAGCGGGGGCGAACACCGGGGAGCTGTTTTTT.

V is TRBV7-2 and J is TRBJ1-5, with D unclear. Trimming took off 1 base at V and 6 bases at J, with 13 bases between the two ends. The CDR3 totals 15 residues. Germline loops: CDR1 SGHTA, CDR2 FQGNSA. The CDR3 DNA reads as TGTGCCAGCAGCTTAGGTGGCCTCAGGTCTCAGCCCCAGCATTTT. Residues: CASSLGGLRSQPQHF.

The chain uses TRBV3-1 (or the pseudogene TRBV3-2) and TRBJ2-7, with 9 bases fitting TRBD2. The CDR3 is 15 amino acids. Trimming cost V 4 bases and J 4 bases; bases outside gene matches: 8. Germline values: CDR1 LGHDT, CDR2 YNNKEL (reference sequence). CDR3 in DNA: TGTGCCAGCAGCCTTAGCGGGGGAGGCGGATACGAGCAGTACGTC. This codes for CASSLSGGGGYEQYV.

This chain uses TRBV10-1 with TRBJ2-7, with D perhaps matching TRBD1 or TRBD2 (5 bases each). Germline V CDR1 and CDR2: WNHNN, SYGVQD (reference sequence). V lost 2 bases to trimming and J lost 0 bases, with 17 bases between them. This CDR3 has 17 amino acids. CDR3 amino acids: CASSERGNTGPSYEQYV. As DNA, the CDR3 is TGCGCCAGCAGTGAGAGAGGGAACACAGGCCCCTCCTACGAGCAGTACGTC.

This chain joins TRBV5-1 and TRBJ1-1, with 7 bases identical to TRBD1. Trimming at V came to 5 bases and at J to 4 bases, leaving 14 bases not matched to a gene. CDR3 size: 16 residues. Germline CDR1 and CDR2: SGHRS and YFSETQ. The CDR3 sequence is CASRQTGAPLLTEAFF. In nucleotides, the CDR3 is TGCGCCAGCAGACAAACAGGGGCGCCTCTTCTCACTGAAGCTTTCTTT.

The rearrangement joins TRBV9 to TRBJ1-3; 7 bases map to TRBD1. The V and J ends lost 4 bases and 1 base, in that order; junction bases with no gene match: 5. The CDR3 extends over 15 amino acids. Germline V gene data show CDR1 as SGDLS and CDR2 as YYNGEE. Here the CDR3 DNA reads TGTGCCAGCAGCCCTCAGACAGGGTCTGGAAACACCATATATTTT. It is translated as CASSPQTGSGNTIYF.

The chain recombines TRBV30 with TRBJ1-4, with 7 bases that match TRBD1. This CDR3 is 14 amino acids long. The junction had 8 bases not matched to a gene; V was cut back by 2 bases and J by 8 bases. Germline lookup yields CDR1 GTSNPN and CDR2 SVGIG (reference sequence). The CDR3, as DNA: TGTGCCTGGAGTTCCCGGACAGGCGTAGAAAAACTGTTTTTT. Its translation is CAWSSRTGVEKLFF.

V usage is TRBV6-5 and J usage is TRBJ1-2; 10 bases agree with TRBD1. CDR3 length: 14 residues. Trimming at V came to 5 bases and at J to 5 bases, leaving 5 bases not matched to a gene. Per germline, CDR1 MNHEY and CDR2 SVGAGI. The DNA of the CDR3 is TGTGCCAGCAGTCCCCGGACAGGGGGATATGGCTACACCTTC. This gives the protein CASSPRTGGYGYTF.

This clone was seen more than once but under ten times. The V gene is TRBV18, the J gene TRBJ2-3; D not resolved. V shed 6 bases and J shed 6 bases, with 7 bases lying between them. CDR1 and CDR2 (germline): KGHSH, LQKENI. The CDR3 spans 11 residues. The CDR3 sequence: CASSRLDTQYF. The DNA of the CDR3 is TGTGCCAGCTCCCGCCTGGATACGCAGTATTTT.

CDR3 region: CASSLTGGSAEAFF. In DNA form, the CDR3 reads TGTGCCAGCAGTCTCACAGGGGGCAGCGCTGAAGCTTTCTTT. V gene TRBV6-5 combines with J gene TRBJ1-1, with TRBD1 identical over 9 bases. From germline, CDR1 is MNHEY and CDR2 SVGAGI. The CDR3 is 14 residues long. The V and J ends lost 5 bases and 6 bases, in that order; junction bases with no gene match: 7.

This clone was picked up a small number of times. The chain links TRBV4-2 to TRBJ2-3; the match to TRBD2 covers 9 bases. V was clipped by 7 bases and J by 4 bases; unmatched bases: 9. The CDR3 is 15 amino acids. Per germline, CDR1 LGHNA and CDR2 YNFKEQ. The CDR3 DNA follows: TGTGCCAGCAAAGGACGTAGCGGGGGCCCAGATACGCAGTATTTT. It codes for CASKGRSGGPDTQYF.